A selection of T cell receptor beta chains follows, all from one sample in a study of blood T cell repertoires in COVID-19. Method: immunoSEQ multiplex PCR; TCRdb's copy keeps in-frame clones and lacks some. This sample has hundreds of thousands of clones, with approximately 90% found just once. What was sequenced was PBMCs or T cells enriched from blood (not recorded which). These receptors were taken from a woman aged 55 to 70 in a cohort exposed to, infected with or recovered from COVID-19 (not recorded which). CDR3s include the opening cysteine and the closing phenylalanine or tryptophan. The D gene is left open where the match is weak. Only some rows state a clone size, as once, few, many or a class for expanded clones.

len: 15
v_gene: TRBV19
abundance: NA
j_gene: TRBJ2-7
d_gene: TRBD1
CDR3nt: TGTGCCAGTAGTATTCGGACGGACAGGGGGCACGAGCAGTACTTC
CDR3aa: CASSIRTDRGHEQYF

len: 14
v_gene: TRBV21-1
abundance: NA
j_gene: TRBJ2-7
d_gene: NA
CDR3nt: TGTGCCAGCAGCACCCGGGACACTACCTACGAGCAGTACTTC
CDR3aa: CASSTRDTTYEQYF

len: 15
v_gene: TRBV7-2
abundance: NA
j_gene: TRBJ2-1
d_gene: TRBD2
CDR3nt: TGTGCCAGCAGCCAACGTCGGACTAGTAGAGATGAGCAGTTCTTC
CDR3aa: CASSQRRTSRDEQFF

len: 14
v_gene: TRBV28
abundance: NA
j_gene: TRBJ1-4
d_gene: TRBD1
CDR3nt: TGTGCCAGCAGGATAGGGGACAGAAATGAAAAACTGTTTTTT
CDR3aa: CASRIGDRNEKLFF

len: 15
v_gene: TRBV9
abundance: NA
j_gene: TRBJ2-7
d_gene: TRBD2
CDR3nt: TGTGCCAGCAGCGTGGGGAGTAGCGGGAGCAACGAGCAGTACTTC
CDR3aa: CASSVGSSGSNEQYF

len: 13
v_gene: TRBV19
abundance: NA
j_gene: TRBJ1-2
d_gene: NA
CDR3nt: TGTGCCAGTAGTATAGCAGGGTTTCATGGCTACACCTTC
CDR3aa: CASSIAGFHGYTF

len: 12
v_gene: TRBV25-1
abundance: NA
j_gene: TRBJ1-5
d_gene: NA
CDR3nt: TGTGCCAGCAGTGACGGCAATCAGCCCCAGCATTTT
CDR3aa: CASSDGNQPQHF

len: 16
v_gene: TRBV19
abundance: NA
j_gene: TRBJ1-5
d_gene: TRBD1
CDR3nt: TGTGCCAGTAGGACAGGGCCACCGTATAGCAATCAGCCCCAGCATTTT
CDR3aa: CASRTGPPYSNQPQHF

len: 14
v_gene: TRBV24-1
abundance: once
j_gene: TRBJ1-4
d_gene: NA
CDR3nt: TGTGCCACCAGTGATCTCGGCAGGGAAGAAAAACTGTTTTTT
CDR3aa: CATSDLGREEKLFF

len: 15
v_gene: TRBV9
abundance: once
j_gene: TRBJ2-4
d_gene: NA
CDR3nt: TGTGCCAGCAGCGTAGACGGAACGGGGTTAGACATTCAGTACTTC
CDR3aa: CASSVDGTGLDIQYF

len: 14
v_gene: TRBV5-1
abundance: NA
j_gene: TRBJ1-4
d_gene: TRBD1
CDR3nt: TGCGCCAGCAGAGAGACAGGGGCTAATGAAAAACTGTTTTTT
CDR3aa: CASRETGANEKLFF

len: 12
v_gene: TRBV6-5
abundance: NA
j_gene: TRBJ2-7
d_gene: TRBD1
CDR3nt: TGTGCCAGCTGGGACAGGGGGCACGAGCAGTACTTC
CDR3aa: CASWDRGHEQYF

len: 12
v_gene: TRBV28
abundance: NA
j_gene: TRBJ1-4
d_gene: NA
CDR3nt: TGTGCCAGCAGGACTCTTAGTGAAAAACTGTTTTTT
CDR3aa: CASRTLSEKLFF